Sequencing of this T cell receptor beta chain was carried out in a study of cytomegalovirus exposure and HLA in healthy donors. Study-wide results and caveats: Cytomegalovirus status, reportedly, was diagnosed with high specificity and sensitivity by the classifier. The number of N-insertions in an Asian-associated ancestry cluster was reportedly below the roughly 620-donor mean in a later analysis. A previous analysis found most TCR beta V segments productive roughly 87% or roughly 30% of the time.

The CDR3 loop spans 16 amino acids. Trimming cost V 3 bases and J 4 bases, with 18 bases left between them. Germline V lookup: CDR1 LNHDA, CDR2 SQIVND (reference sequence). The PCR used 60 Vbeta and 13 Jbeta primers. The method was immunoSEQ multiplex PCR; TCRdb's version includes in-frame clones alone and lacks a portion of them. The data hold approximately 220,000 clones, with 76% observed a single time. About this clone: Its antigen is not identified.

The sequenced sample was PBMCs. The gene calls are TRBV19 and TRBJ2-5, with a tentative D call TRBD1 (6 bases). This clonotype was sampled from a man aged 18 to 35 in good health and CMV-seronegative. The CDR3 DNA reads TGTGCCAGTAGTATTAGGTGGGGGCTGCGAGGAGAGACCCAGTACTTC. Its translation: CASSIRWGLRGETQYF.